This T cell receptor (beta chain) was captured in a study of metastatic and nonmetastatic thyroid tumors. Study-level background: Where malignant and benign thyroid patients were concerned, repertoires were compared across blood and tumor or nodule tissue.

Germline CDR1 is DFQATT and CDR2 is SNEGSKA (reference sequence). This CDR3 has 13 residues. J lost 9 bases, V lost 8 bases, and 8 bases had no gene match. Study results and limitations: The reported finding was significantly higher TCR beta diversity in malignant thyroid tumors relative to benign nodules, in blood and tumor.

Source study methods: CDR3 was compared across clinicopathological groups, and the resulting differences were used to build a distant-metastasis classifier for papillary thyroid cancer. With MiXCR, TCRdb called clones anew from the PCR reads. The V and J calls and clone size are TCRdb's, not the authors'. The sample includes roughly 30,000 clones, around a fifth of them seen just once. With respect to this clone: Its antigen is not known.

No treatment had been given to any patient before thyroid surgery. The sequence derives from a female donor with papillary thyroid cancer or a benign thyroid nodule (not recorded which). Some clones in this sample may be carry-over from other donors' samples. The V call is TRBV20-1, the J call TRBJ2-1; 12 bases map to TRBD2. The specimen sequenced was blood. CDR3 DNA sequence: TGCAGTTGTTGGACTAGCGGGATAGTTGAGCAGTTCTTC. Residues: CSCWTSGIVEQFF.